These 17 T cell receptor beta chains came from one sample sequenced in a study of T cell responses to AZD1222 COVID-19 vaccine. Clones were read by immunoSEQ multiplex PCR, and TCRdb kept only the in-frame ones, dropping some. The sample holds about 94,000 clones, roughly 90% seen once. Sequenced material: peripheral blood, taken 28 days after the second AZD1222 dose. The receptor set was obtained from an adult who received the AZD1222 COVID-19 vaccine.

V gene TRBV13 combines with J gene TRBJ2-7; TRBD2 might be the D (7 bases). The V gene lost 0 bases and the J gene lost 5 bases, with 23 bases spanning the gap. From germline, CDR1 is PRHDT and CDR2 FYEKMQ (reference sequence). This CDR3 comprises 18 residues. CDR3 amino acids: CASSLGEPLIGGRDEQYF. CDR3 DNA: TGTGCCAGCAGCTTAGGCGAGCCTCTAATCGGGGGGCGAGACGAGCAGTACTTC.

The J gene is TRBJ1-2, the V gene TRBV4-3, with unresolved D. Trimming cost V 0 bases and J 8 bases, with 13 bases left between them. Germline V gene lookup returns CDR1 LGHNA and CDR2 YSLEER. The CDR3 is made up of 14 amino acids. Written as DNA, the CDR3 is TGCGCCAGCAGCCAAGAACAAGGGTTATCGGGCTACACCTTC. Protein sequence: CASSQEQGLSGYTF.

V and J are TRBV29-1 and TRBJ2-1, with D unclear. Germline CDR1 is SQVTM and CDR2 is ANQGSEA. V was pared by 8 bases and J by 0 bases, with 8 bases between. CDR3 length: 12 residues. The CDR3 nucleotides are TGCAGCAGGACCGACTCCTACAATGAGCAGTTCTTC. Protein product: CSRTDSYNEQFF.

The chain recombines TRBV18 with TRBJ2-1, with 14 positions matching TRBD2. The CDR3 extends over 15 amino acids. J gave up 9 bases and V 0 bases, and 1 base lay outside the gene matches. CDR1 and CDR2 (germline): KGHSH, LQKENI. The CDR3 protein is CASSPPGLAGVEQFF. The CDR3 DNA reads TGTGCCAGCTCACCACCGGGACTAGCGGGAGTTGAGCAGTTCTTC.

The chain has TRBV27 and TRBJ2-3; the match to TRBD1 covers 8 bases. CDR1 is MNHEY, CDR2 SMNVEV, per germline (reference sequence). Trimming removed 8 bases from V and 9 bases from J; junction bases left unmatched: 7. This CDR3 has 12 residues. The CDR3 sequence is CASVDRVDTQYF. For the CDR3, the DNA is TGTGCCAGCGTGGACAGGGTCGACACGCAGTATTTT.

Remarks on this clone: Its ends do not fully match the called genes, so a read error is possible. V gene TRBV7-7 combines with J gene TRBJ2-1; the match to TRBD2 covers 13 bases. This CDR3 contains 16 residues. Looked up from germline, CDR1 is SSHAT and CDR2 is FNYEAQ (reference sequence). The CDR3 protein is CASSATTSGGLNEQFF. CDR3 DNA sequence: TGTGCTAGCAGCGCAACGACTAGCGGGGGGCTTAATGAGCAGTTCTTC.

This sequence joins TRBV12-3 or TRBV12-4 and TRBJ1-1, with no clear D. This CDR3 has 11 residues. Trimming left V 11 bases short and J 1 base short, with 8 bases between. CDR3 amino acids: CASRWNTEAFF. The CDR3 coding sequence is TGTGCCTCGCGGTGGAACACTGAAGCTTTCTTT.

J is TRBJ2-7 and V is TRBV7-3; 7 bases fit TRBD1. Germline-derived CDR1 and CDR2 are SGHTA and FQGTGA. This CDR3 comprises 15 residues. V trimming: 0 bases; J trimming: 5 bases; junction bases outside the gene matches: 7. CDR3 sequence (DNA): TGTGCCAGCAGCTTAACAGGGGGCGCAAGGAACGAGCAGTACTTC. Protein sequence: CASSLTGGARNEQYF. Based on the CDR3 plus reference TRBV7-3 and TRBJ2-7, the full variable domain is GAGVSQTPSNKVTEKGKYVELRCDPISGHTALYWYRQSLGQGPEFLIYFQGTGAADDSGLPNDRFFAVRPEGSVSTLKIQRTERGDSAVYLCASSLTGGARNEQYFGPGTRLTVT.

V is TRBV9 and J is TRBJ1-5, with a possible D match to TRBD1 (6 bases). CDR3 length: 13 amino acids. V was shortened by 3 bases and J by 6 bases, with 10 bases between the two germline ends. Germline V gene sequence: CDR1 SGDLS, CDR2 YYNGEE. DNA of the CDR3: TGTGCCAGCAGCGCACAGGGAAGTCAGCCCCAGCATTTT. This translates into CASSAQGSQPQHF.

The rearrangement uses TRBV5-4 and TRBJ1-1, with a weak D call TRBD1 (6 bases). Trimming stripped 5 bases from V and 4 bases from J, with 18 bases between. The germline V gene has CDR1 SGHNT and CDR2 YYREEE (reference sequence). The CDR3 contains 15 residues. This CDR3 is CASRPPGGASTEAFF. Here the CDR3 DNA reads TGTGCCAGCAGGCCACCGGGGGGGGCGAGCACTGAAGCTTTCTTT.

In this sample, this clone turned up once. V gene TRBV2 combines with J gene TRBJ1-4; 9 bases fit TRBD1. Germline assignment: CDR1 SNHLY and CDR2 FYNNEI. Trimming removed 6 bases from V and 8 bases from J; junction bases left unmatched: 10. The CDR3 has 15 residues. CDR3 in amino acids: CASRRKGTGNEKLFF. The CDR3, as DNA: TGTGCCAGCAGAAGAAAAGGGACAGGGAACGAAAAACTGTTTTTT.

The rearrangement links TRBV7-2 to TRBJ1-2; tentative D call: TRBD1 (6 bases). The germline CDR1 and CDR2 sequences are SGHTA and FQGNSA. The CDR3 spans 17 residues. Trimming removed 0 bases from V and 4 bases from J, with 18 bases in between. This chain's CDR3 is CASSLARETGVIYGYTF. As DNA, the CDR3 is TGTGCCAGCAGCTTAGCGCGAGAGACAGGAGTCATCTATGGCTACACCTTC. Full variable domain (missing parts from reference TRBV7-2 and TRBJ1-2): GAGVSQSPSNKVTEKGKDVELRCDPISGHTALYWYRQSLGQGLEFLIYFQGNSAPDKSGLPSDRFSAERTGGSVSTLTIQRTQQEDSAVYLCASSLARETGVIYGYTFGSGTRLTVV.

The V and J genes are TRBV14 and TRBJ1-1; no reliable D call. Germline CDR1 is SGHDN and CDR2 is FVKESK. V was shortened by 3 bases and J by 1 base, with 6 bases between the two germline ends. The CDR3 is 13 amino acids. CDR3 sequence reads: CASSQTKNTEAFF. CDR3 coding DNA: TGTGCCAGCAGCCAGACCAAGAACACTGAAGCTTTCTTT.

The chain carries TRBV7-3 and TRBJ2-7; perhaps TRBD1 as D (6 bases). This CDR3 is built from 15 residues. Germline values: CDR1 SGHTA, CDR2 FQGTGA. Trimming took 3 bases from V and 2 from J, leaving 14 bases between them. CDR3 in DNA: TGTGCCAGCAGCTTCGGTGTACAGGGACCCTACGAGCAGTACTTC. Its protein product is CASSFGVQGPYEQYF.

The rearrangement joins TRBV4-3 to TRBJ2-5; D uncertain. This CDR3 comprises 13 residues. Between the trimmed V and J ends, which lost 0 bases and 5 bases, there was a span of 7 bases. In germline, CDR1 is LGHNA, CDR2 YSLEER. The CDR3 DNA reads as TGCGCCAGCAGCCAAGACTTCCGGGAGACCCAGTACTTC. Its translation: CASSQDFRETQYF.

The chain recombines TRBV6-2 or TRBV6-3 with TRBJ2-7; D remains unclear. V was cut by 5 bases and J by 1 base, with 6 bases left in between. CDR3 length equals 12 residues. Germline CDR1 and CDR2: MNHEY and SVGEGT. This CDR3 is CASSRLSYEQYF. As DNA, the CDR3 is TGTGCCAGCAGTCGCCTTTCCTACGAGCAGTACTTC.

The chain's CDR3 is CASSVRISTDTQYF. The CDR3 coding sequence is TGTGCCAGCAGCGTGCGGATAAGCACAGATACGCAGTATTTT. The V call is TRBV9, the J call TRBJ2-3; unclear D gene. Trimming cost V 2 bases and J 0 bases, with 7 bases left between them. The CDR3 extends over 14 amino acids. From germline, CDR1 is SGDLS and CDR2 YYNGEE.